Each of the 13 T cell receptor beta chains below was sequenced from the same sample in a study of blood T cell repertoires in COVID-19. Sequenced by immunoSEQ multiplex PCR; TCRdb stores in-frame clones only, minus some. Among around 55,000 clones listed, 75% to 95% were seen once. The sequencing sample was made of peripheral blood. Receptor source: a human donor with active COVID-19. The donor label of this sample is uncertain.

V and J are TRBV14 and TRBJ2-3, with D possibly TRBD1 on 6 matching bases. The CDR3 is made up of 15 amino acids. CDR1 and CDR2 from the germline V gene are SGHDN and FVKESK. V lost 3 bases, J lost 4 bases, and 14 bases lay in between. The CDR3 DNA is TGTGCCAGCAGCCACCGACAGGCCTCCGCAGATACGCAGTATTTT. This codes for CASSHRQASADTQYF.

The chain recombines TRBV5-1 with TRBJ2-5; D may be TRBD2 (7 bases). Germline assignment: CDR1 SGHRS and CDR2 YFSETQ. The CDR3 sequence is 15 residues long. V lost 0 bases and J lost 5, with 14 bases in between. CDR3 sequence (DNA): TGCGCCAGCAGCTTGGCCGCGGGGGCCAGGGAGACCCAGTACTTC. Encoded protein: CASSLAAGARETQYF.

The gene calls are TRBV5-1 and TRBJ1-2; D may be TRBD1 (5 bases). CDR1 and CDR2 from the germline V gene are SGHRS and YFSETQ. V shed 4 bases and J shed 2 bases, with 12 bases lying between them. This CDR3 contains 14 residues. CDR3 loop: CASSPGGGNYGYTF. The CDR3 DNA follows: TGCGCCAGCAGCCCTGGGGGAGGGAACTATGGCTACACCTTC.

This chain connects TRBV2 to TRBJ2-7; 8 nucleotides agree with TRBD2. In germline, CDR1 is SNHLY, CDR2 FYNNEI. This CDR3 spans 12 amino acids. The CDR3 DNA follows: TGTGCGACCTCGCTAGCGGGCCCCGAGCAGTACGTC. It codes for CATSLAGPEQYV.

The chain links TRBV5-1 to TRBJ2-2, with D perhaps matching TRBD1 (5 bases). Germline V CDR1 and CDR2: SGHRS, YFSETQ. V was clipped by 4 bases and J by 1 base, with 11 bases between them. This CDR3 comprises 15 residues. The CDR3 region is CASSLGHENTGELFF. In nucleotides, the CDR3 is TGCGCCAGCAGCCTCGGACATGAGAACACCGGGGAGCTGTTTTTT.

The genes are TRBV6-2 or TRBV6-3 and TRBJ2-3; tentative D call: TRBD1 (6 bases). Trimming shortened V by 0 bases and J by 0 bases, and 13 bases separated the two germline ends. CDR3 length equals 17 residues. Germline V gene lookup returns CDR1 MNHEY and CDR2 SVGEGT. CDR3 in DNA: TGTGCCAGCAGTTACTCGCTAGGGGGTCCTAGCACAGATACGCAGTATTTT. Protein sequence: CASSYSLGGPSTDTQYF.

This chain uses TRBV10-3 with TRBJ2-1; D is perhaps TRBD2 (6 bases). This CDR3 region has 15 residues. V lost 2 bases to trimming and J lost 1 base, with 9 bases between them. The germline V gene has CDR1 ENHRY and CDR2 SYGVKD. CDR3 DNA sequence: TGTGCCATCAGTGAGGGGGGGACTTCCTACAATGAGCAGTTCTTC. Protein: CAISEGGTSYNEQFF.

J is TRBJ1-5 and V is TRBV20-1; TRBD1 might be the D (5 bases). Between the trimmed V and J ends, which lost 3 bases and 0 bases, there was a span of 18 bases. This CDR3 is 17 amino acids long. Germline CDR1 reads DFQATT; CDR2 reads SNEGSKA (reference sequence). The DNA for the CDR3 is TGCAGTGCTAGTGACCCTCCTACAGGAGCTAGCAATCAGCCCCAGCATTTT. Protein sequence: CSASDPPTGASNQPQHF.

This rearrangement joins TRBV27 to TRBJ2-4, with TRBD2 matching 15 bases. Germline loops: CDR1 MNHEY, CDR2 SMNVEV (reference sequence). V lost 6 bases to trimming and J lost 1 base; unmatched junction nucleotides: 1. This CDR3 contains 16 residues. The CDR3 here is CASSGLAGGAKNIQYF. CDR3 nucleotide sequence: TGTGCCAGCAGCGGACTAGCGGGGGGGGCCAAAAACATTCAGTACTTC.

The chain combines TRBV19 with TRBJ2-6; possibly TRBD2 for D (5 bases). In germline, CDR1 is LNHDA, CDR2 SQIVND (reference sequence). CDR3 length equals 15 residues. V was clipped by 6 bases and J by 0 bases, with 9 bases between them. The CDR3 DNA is TGTGCCAGTAGCGTCCGGGGCTCTGGGGCCAACGTCCTGACTTTC. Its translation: CASSVRGSGANVLTF.

The CDR3 sequence is CASSLGLAESTDTQYF. CDR3 DNA: TGTGCCAGCAGCCTCGGACTAGCGGAAAGCACAGATACGCAGTATTTT. V and J are TRBV9 and TRBJ2-3; 10 positions agree with TRBD2. The V gene end was trimmed by 4 bases and the J gene end by 0 bases; junction bases not matched to a gene: 5. The CDR3 totals 16 residues. The V gene's germline CDR1 is SGDLS and CDR2 YYNGEE.

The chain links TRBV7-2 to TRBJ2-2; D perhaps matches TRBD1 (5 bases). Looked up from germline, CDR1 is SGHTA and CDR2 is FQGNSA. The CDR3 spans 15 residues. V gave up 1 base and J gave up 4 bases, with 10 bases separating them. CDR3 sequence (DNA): TGTGCCAGCAGCTTAGTAGGGGATTTCACCGGGGAGCTGTTTTTT. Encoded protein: CASSLVGDFTGELFF.

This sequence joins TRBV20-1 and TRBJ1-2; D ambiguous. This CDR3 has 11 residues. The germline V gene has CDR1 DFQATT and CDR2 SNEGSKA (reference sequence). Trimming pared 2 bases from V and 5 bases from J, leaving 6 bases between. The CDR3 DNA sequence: TGCAGTGCTAGAAACCTATATGGCTACACCTTC. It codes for CSARNLYGYTF.